This T cell receptor (beta chain) was captured in a study of blood T cell repertoires in COVID-19 (dated by TCRdb to 2019 to 2021). A note on the overall study: Samples from collaborators originated in the United States, Italy and Spain and spanned both the acute and convalescent phases of COVID-19. The material from the prospective study consisted of cDNA or gDNA derived from T cells, B-cell-depleted T cells, or PBMCs. The dataset comprised deeply sampled blood TCRbeta repertoires from subjects exposed to, actively infected with, or recovered from COVID-19. The repertoires were released in a freely available public database intended as a resource for research on the immune response to SARS-CoV-2. Samples were obtained from the ongoing ImmuneRACE study (first 160 participants) and from about 1,300 subjects provided by 6 global collaborators. The sample metadata nearly always contained a de-identified subject ID, COVID-19 status, age in years and sex. Where available, HLA class I and class II types were obtained from metadata supplied by the sample provider rather than from assay-based typing.

In regard to this clone: No antigen is known for it. No per-base quality is available; no much larger clone lies one base away.

The investigation overall reported the following: The amount of clinical and demographic metadata varied by source and participant and was provided uncurated.

The immunoSEQ Assay, a bias-controlled multiplex PCR, was used to amplify TCRbeta CDR3 regions from genomic DNA. Per the original workflow: Within the assay, amplification of reference gene primers was used to estimate how many nucleated cells each sample contained. To quantify the absolute abundance of each unique TCRbeta CDR3 rearrangement, sequence reads were collapsed and filtered. Productive Simpson clonality was computed per sample as the square root of Simpson's diversity index over productive rearrangements. TCRdb took over this immuneACCESS table, retaining in-frame rearrangements with V and J assigned. Such tables are incomplete; in checked studies, under half of the missing clones stem from an unresolved V gene, and the remainder is unexplained. V and J calls and clone size are copied from that table; D and trimming were computed from the DNA. Counted in this sample were some 65,000 clones; about four fifths of them appeared once. The biggest ten clones account for almost 10% of the sample.

Whole blood was collected in K2EDTA tubes by collaborating institutions according to the institutions' own protocols. For TCRbeta analysis, collaborators shipped samples in one of three forms: frozen whole blood, isolated PBMCs, or DNA extracted from either of those sample types. V is trimmed back by 5 bases and J by 3 bases, and the junction contains 5 bases that no gene match accounts for. CDR1 and CDR2 are drawn from the germline V gene: ENHRY, SYGVKD. From cysteine to phenylalanine, the CDR3 is 14 amino acids long. Left in the record is the CDR3 DNA by itself, 42 bases read in frame from the first base.

This receptor was obtained from a human donor in a cohort sampled during active COVID-19. The sequence links TRBV10-3 to TRBJ2-7, with TRBD1 matching 9 junction bases. Sequencing used peripheral blood. The CDR3 region has the sequence CAISKQGAGYEQYF. At the DNA level, the sequence is TGTGCCATCAGTAAACAGGGGGCGGGCTACGAGCAGTACTTC.